These 15 T cell receptor beta chains were sequenced from one sample in a study of T-cell memory formation after mild COVID-19. TCRdb analysed the 5' RACE reads with MiXCR anew, one entry per CDR3 protein. The table records 280,000 or so distinct CDR3 sequences, around 8% of them present only once. The sample was PBMCs or a T cell subset sorted from them (not recorded which). Receptors were obtained from a man aged 18 to 29 who had mild COVID-19 (a few samples of this study predate the infection). Cell type and time point are not known.

This clonotype has just a few counts. The V gene is TRBV2, the J gene TRBJ1-3; D remains unclear. The CDR3 is made up of 15 amino acids. Germline CDR1 is SNHLY and CDR2 is FYNNEI. Trimming stripped 2 bases from V and 0 bases from J, with 8 bases between. CDR3 sequence: CASSESSFSGNTIYF. The CDR3 nucleotides are TGTGCCAGCAGTGAATCGTCGTTCTCTGGAAACACCATATATTTT.

The genes are TRBV6-2 or TRBV6-3 and TRBJ1-1, with 7 bases identical to TRBD1. The V gene end was trimmed by 2 bases and the J gene end by 5 bases; junction bases not matched to a gene: 5. Per the germline V gene, CDR1 is MNHEY and CDR2 is SVGEGT. The CDR3 spans 14 residues. The CDR3 DNA reads as TGTGCCAGCAGTTACAGTACCAGGGGGACTGAAGCTTTCTTT. Its translation: CASSYSTRGTEAFF.

The chain carries TRBV20-1 and TRBJ2-6, with D unclear. The length of the CDR3 is 14 residues. V was cut by 2 bases and J by 0 bases, with 5 bases left in between. CDR1 DFQATT and CDR2 SNEGSKA come from the germline V gene (reference sequence). CDR3 residues: CSARHYSGANVLTF. The DNA for the CDR3 is TGCAGTGCTAGACATTACTCTGGGGCCAACGTCCTGACTTTC.

This chain links TRBV20-1 with TRBJ2-4; D is unclear. This CDR3 contains 12 residues. V lost 3 bases and J lost 3, with 6 bases in between. Germline values: CDR1 DFQATT, CDR2 SNEGSKA (reference sequence). The CDR3 sequence is CSARGHKNIQYF. In DNA, the CDR3 is TGCAGTGCTAGGGGCCACAAAAACATTCAGTACTTC.

Turning to this clonotype: The germline gene is not matched at one end of the junction; a read error may be the cause. The V and J genes are TRBV18 and TRBJ2-7, with D perhaps TRBD1 (6 bases). The CDR3 has 13 amino acids. Germline loops: CDR1 KGHSH, CDR2 LQKENI. As DNA, the CDR3 is TGTGCCAGCTCGCCACAGGGCTCCAACGAGCAGTACTTC. Translation gives CASSPQGSNEQYF.

This clonotype has only a few counts. The J gene is TRBJ1-2, the V gene TRBV5-1; D is possibly TRBD1 (6 bases). V lost 0 bases to trimming and J lost 4 bases, with 10 bases between them. CDR1 is SGHRS, CDR2 YFSETQ, per germline. This CDR3 comprises 14 residues. CDR3 bases: TGCGCCAGCAGCTTGGCCCAGGGGCTCTATGGCTACACCTTC. Protein: CASSLAQGLYGYTF.

This clonotype appeared a few times. The chain joins TRBV5-1 to TRBJ1-2; 10 bases line up with TRBD1. V shed 2 bases, J shed 6 bases, and the junction held 7 bases outside the gene matches. The CDR3 is 15 amino acids. CDR1 is SGHRS, CDR2 YFSETQ, per germline. The CDR3 DNA follows: TGCGCCAGCAGCTTTTGGCCGGGACAGGGGAATGGCTACACCTTC. It codes for CASSFWPGQGNGYTF.

The chain is built from TRBV9 and TRBJ1-2; D call uncertain. Germline V CDR1 and CDR2: SGDLS, YYNGEE. This CDR3 contains 15 residues. The germline V and J ends were trimmed by 4 bases and 0 bases, with 13 bases remaining between them. The CDR3 DNA reads TGTGCCAGCAGCATGGGGATTGGGACTAACTATGGCTACACCTTC. This codes for CASSMGIGTNYGYTF. Full variable domain (rest looked up from reference TRBV9 and TRBJ1-2): DSGVTQTPKHLITATGQRVTLRCSPRSGDLSVYWYQQSLDQGLQFLIQYYNGEERAKGNILERFSAQQFPDLHSELNLSSLELGDSALYFCASSMGIGTNYGYTFGSGTRLTVV.

This clonotype has more than one count but fewer than ten. This sequence joins TRBV20-1 and TRBJ1-5; possible D gene TRBD1, 6 bases. The V end was cut by 6 bases, the J end by 2 bases, with 17 bases between. CDR1 DFQATT and CDR2 SNEGSKA come from the germline V gene (reference sequence). The CDR3 has 15 amino acids. The CDR3 sequence is CSAHTGNSGNQPQHF. CDR3 DNA sequence: TGCAGTGCGCATACAGGGAATTCTGGCAATCAGCCCCAGCATTTT.

In its sample, this clonotype was seen a few times. V usage is TRBV11-2 and J usage is TRBJ2-2; D is perhaps TRBD2 (5 bases). The germline V gene encodes CDR1 SGHAT and CDR2 FQNNGV. This CDR3 has 17 amino acids. The V and J ends lost 5 bases and 7 bases respectively, with 23 bases between them. CDR3 coding DNA: TGTGCCAGCAGCCGCCTCTCTAGTGCTAGCCTCAGCGGGGAGCTGTTTTTT. As protein: CASSRLSSASLSGELFF.

This clonotype was recorded a few times. This chain links TRBV12-3 or TRBV12-4 with TRBJ1-1, with D maybe TRBD1 (5 bases). This CDR3 is 14 amino acids long. V lost 5 bases, J lost 6 bases, and 16 bases lay in between. The CDR3 DNA sequence: TGTGCCAGCAGTCTCACCGGGACGGAGGCTGAAGCTTTCTTT. Its translation: CASSLTGTEAEAFF.

This clonotype showed up just a few times. J is TRBJ2-1 and V is TRBV10-1, with TRBD1 matching 10 bases. This CDR3 is 16 amino acids long. The germline V gene encodes CDR1 WNHNN and CDR2 SYGVQD (reference sequence). J was trimmed by 7 bases and V by 2 bases; bases with no gene match: 8. The CDR3: CASSEAGTGAKNEQFF. The DNA for the CDR3 is TGCGCCAGCAGTGAGGCGGGGACAGGGGCAAAAAATGAGCAGTTCTTC.

This clonotype was observed many times. The chain carries TRBV28 and TRBJ2-1, with 13 positions matching TRBD2. This CDR3 region has 17 residues. The germline V gene encodes CDR1 MDHEN and CDR2 SYDVKM. V shed 6 bases and J 0 bases; nucleotides not matched to a gene: 5. The CDR3 coding sequence is TGTGCCAGCAGGGAGGGACTAGCGGGGATCTCCTACAATGAGCAGTTCTTC. It encodes CASREGLAGISYNEQFF.

CDR3 in DNA: TGTGCCAGCAGCCCTTGGATAGCCAAAAACATTCAGTACTTC. This gives the protein CASSPWIAKNIQYF. This rearrangement joins TRBV3-1 to TRBJ2-4; D is undetermined. The CDR3 has 14 residues. The V and J ends lost 4 bases and 0 bases respectively, with 7 bases between them. Per the germline V gene, CDR1 is LGHDT and CDR2 is YNNKEL (reference sequence).

The table lists this clonotype with a few counts. This chain joins TRBV5-1 and TRBJ2-1, with 8 bases fitting TRBD2. The trim removed 1 base at V and 6 bases at J, leaving 3 bases unmatched. The germline CDR1 and CDR2 sequences are SGHRS and YFSETQ. The CDR3 runs to 14 residues. CDR3 amino acids: CASSLTGGPNEQFF. CDR3 in DNA: TGCGCCAGCAGCTTGACGGGGGGGCCCAATGAGCAGTTCTTC.